This entry is about one TCR beta chain. Its specificity is unknown. Other nucleotide sequences from this sample produce the same CDR3. Expressed TCRB transcripts got sequenced, as all isolated RNA was reverse transcribed. Sequenced by immunoSEQ multiplex PCR; TCRdb stores in-frame clones only, minus some. The sample holds approximately 360,000 clones; roughly an eighth are singletons and the top ten take 0.0095% to 0.011%. This specimen comes from a study of beta chain features in type 1 diabetes. General study points: Moderate yet significant TCRB CDR3 shortening was seen in Type 1 diabetes patients in all four CD4+ subsets.

Trimming shortened V by 3 bases and J by 1 base, and 8 bases separated the two germline ends. There are 14 residues in the CDR3. Germline lookup yields CDR1 SGHTA and CDR2 FQGNSA. This TCR was recovered from a woman in her late teens or twenties with type 1 diabetes. This chain uses TRBV7-2 with TRBJ2-3; D remains ambiguous. Sequenced sample: naive CD4+ T cells from blood. CDR3 in DNA: TGTGCCAGCAGCTTCGGCGGTCGCACAGATACGCAGTATTTT. It translates to CASSFGGRTDTQYF.